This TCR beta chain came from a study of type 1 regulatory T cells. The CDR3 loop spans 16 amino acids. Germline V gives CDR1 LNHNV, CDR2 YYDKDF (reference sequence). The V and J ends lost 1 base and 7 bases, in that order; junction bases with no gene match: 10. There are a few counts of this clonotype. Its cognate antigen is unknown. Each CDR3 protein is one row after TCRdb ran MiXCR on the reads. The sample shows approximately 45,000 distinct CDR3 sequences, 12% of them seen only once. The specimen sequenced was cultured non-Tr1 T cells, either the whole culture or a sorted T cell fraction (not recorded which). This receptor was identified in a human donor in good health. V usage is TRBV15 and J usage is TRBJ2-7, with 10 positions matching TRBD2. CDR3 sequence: CATSRAGSGRANEQYF. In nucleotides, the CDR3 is TGTGCCACCAGCAGAGCTGGGAGCGGGAGGGCGAATGAGCAGTACTTC.